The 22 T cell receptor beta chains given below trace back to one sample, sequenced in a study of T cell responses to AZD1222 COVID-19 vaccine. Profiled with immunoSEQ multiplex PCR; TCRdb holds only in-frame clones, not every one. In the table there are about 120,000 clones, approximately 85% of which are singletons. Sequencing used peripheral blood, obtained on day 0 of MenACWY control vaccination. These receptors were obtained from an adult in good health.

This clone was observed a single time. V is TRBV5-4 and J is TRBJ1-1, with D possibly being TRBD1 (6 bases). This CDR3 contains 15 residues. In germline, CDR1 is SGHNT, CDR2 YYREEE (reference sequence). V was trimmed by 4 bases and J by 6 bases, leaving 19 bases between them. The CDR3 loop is CASSRGRQAGSEAFF. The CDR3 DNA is TGTGCCAGCAGCCGCGGGCGACAGGCTGGGTCTGAAGCTTTCTTT.

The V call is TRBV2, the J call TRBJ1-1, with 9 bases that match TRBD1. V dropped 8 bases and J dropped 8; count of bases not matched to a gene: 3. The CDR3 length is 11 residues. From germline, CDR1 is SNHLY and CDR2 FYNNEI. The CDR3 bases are TGTGCCAGCCGACAGGGGGACGAAGCTTTCTTT. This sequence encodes CASRQGDEAFF. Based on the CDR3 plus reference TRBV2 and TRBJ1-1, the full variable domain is EPEVTQTPSHQVTQMGQEVILRCVPISNHLYFYWYRQILGQKVEFLVSFYNNEISEKSEIFDDQFSVERPDGSNFTLKIRSTKLEDSAMYFCASRQGDEAFFGQGTRLTVV.

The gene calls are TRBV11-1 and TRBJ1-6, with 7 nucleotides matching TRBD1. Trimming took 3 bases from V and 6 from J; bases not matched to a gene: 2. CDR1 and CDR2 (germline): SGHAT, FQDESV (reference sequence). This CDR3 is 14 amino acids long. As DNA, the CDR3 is TGTGCCAGCAGCTTCAGGGGGTTTAATTCACCCCTCCACTTT. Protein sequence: CASSFRGFNSPLHF.

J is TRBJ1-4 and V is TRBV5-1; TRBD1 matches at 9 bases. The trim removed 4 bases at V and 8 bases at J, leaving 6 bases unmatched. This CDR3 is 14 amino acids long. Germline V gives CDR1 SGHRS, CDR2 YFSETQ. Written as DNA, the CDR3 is TGCGCCAGCAGCCAAGGGACAGGGCACGAAAAACTGTTTTTT. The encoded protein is CASSQGTGHEKLFF.

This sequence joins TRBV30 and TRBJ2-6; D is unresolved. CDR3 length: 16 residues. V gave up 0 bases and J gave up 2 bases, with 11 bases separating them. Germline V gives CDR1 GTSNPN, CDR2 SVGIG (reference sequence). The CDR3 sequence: CAWSVMKPAGANVLTF. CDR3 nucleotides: TGTGCCTGGAGTGTAATGAAACCGGCTGGGGCCAACGTCCTGACTTTC.

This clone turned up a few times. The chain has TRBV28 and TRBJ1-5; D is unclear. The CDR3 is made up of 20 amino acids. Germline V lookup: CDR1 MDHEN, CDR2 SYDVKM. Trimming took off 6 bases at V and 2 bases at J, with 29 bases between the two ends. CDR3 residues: CASRRVRPRGTREGNQPQHF. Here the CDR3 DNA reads TGTGCCAGCAGACGTGTCCGACCGCGAGGAACCCGAGAGGGCAATCAGCCCCAGCATTTT.

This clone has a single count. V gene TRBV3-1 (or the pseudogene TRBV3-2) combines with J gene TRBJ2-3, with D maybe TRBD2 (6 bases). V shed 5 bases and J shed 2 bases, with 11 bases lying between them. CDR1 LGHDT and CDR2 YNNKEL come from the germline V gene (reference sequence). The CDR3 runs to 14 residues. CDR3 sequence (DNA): TGTGCCAGCAGCGCCCGGGACTCCACAGATACGCAGTATTTT. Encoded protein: CASSARDSTDTQYF.

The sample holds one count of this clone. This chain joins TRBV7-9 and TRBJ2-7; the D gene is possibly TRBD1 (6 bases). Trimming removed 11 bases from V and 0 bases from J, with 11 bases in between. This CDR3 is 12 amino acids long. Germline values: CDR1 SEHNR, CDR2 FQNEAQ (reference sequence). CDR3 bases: TGTGCCGGGGGCCCAAGCTCCTACGAGCAGTACTTC. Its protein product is CAGGPSSYEQYF.

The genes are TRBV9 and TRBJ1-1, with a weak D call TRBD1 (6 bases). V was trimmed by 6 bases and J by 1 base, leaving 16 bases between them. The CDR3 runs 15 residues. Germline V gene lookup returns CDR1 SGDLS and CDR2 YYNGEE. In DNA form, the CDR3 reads TGTGCCAGCACCGGGGGCCGGGGCCAGAACACTGAAGCTTTCTTT. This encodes CASTGGRGQNTEAFF. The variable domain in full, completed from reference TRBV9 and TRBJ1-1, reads DSGVTQTPKHLITATGQRVTLRCSPRSGDLSVYWYQQSLDQGLQFLIQYYNGEERAKGNILERFSAQQFPDLHSELNLSSLELGDSALYFCASTGGRGQNTEAFFGQGTRLTVV.

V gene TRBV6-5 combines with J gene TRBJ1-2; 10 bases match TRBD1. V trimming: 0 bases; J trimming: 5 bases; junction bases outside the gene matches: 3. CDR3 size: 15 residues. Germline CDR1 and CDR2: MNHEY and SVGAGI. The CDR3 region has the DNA TGTGCCAGCAGTTACTCGCTGGGACAGGGGTATGGCTACACCTTC. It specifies CASSYSLGQGYGYTF.

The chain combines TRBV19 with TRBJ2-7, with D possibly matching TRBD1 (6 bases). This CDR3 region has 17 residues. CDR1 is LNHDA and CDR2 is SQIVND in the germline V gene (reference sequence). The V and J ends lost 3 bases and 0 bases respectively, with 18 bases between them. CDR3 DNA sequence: TGTGCCAGTAGTATTGCTAACGCTGACAGGTCCTCCTACGAGCAGTACTTC. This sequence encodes CASSIANADRSSYEQYF.

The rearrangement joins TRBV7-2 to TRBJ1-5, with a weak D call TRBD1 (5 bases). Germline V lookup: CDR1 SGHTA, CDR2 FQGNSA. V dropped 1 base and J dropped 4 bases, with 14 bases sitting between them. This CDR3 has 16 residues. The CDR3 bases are TGTGCCAGCAGCTTAGGTGGAGGGGTGGGGAATCAGCCCCAGCATTTT. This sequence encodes CASSLGGGVGNQPQHF. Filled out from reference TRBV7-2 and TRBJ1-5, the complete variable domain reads GAGVSQSPSNKVTEKGKDVELRCDPISGHTALYWYRQSLGQGLEFLIYFQGNSAPDKSGLPSDRFSAERTGGSVSTLTIQRTQQEDSAVYLCASSLGGGVGNQPQHFGDGTRLSIL.

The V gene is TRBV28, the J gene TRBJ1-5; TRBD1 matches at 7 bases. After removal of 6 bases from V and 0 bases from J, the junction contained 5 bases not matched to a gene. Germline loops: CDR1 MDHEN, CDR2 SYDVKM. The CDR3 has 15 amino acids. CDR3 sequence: CASSPTGLSNQPQHF. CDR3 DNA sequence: TGTGCCAGCAGCCCGACAGGGCTTAGCAATCAGCCCCAGCATTTT.

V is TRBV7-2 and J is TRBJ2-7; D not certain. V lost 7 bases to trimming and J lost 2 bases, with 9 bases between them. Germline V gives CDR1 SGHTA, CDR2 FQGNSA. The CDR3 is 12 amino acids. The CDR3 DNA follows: TGTGCCAGCAATATAGGTCCCTACGAGCAGTACTTC. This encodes CASNIGPYEQYF. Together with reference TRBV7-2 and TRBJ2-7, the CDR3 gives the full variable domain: GAGVSQSPSNKVTEKGKDVELRCDPISGHTALYWYRQSLGQGLEFLIYFQGNSAPDKSGLPSDRFSAERTGGSVSTLTIQRTQQEDSAVYLCASNIGPYEQYFGPGTRLTVT.

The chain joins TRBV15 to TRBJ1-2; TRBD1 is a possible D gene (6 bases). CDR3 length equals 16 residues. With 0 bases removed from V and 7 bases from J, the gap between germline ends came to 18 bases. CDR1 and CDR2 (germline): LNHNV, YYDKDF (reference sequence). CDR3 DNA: TGTGCCACCAGCAGAGACCAAGGGGGAAGGTTCGGTGGCTACACCTTC. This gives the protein CATSRDQGGRFGGYTF.

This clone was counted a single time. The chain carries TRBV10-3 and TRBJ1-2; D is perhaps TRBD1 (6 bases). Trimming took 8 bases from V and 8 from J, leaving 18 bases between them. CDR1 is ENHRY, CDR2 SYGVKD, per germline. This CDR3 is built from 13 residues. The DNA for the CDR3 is TGTGCCATCGCACCGGACAGCTCCCGCGGCTACACCTTC. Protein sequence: CAIAPDSSRGYTF.

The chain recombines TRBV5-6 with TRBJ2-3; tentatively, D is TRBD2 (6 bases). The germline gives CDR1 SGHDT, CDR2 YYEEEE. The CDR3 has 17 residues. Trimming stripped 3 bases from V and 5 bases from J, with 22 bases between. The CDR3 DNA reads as TGTGCCAGCAGCTACCCAACCCGGGACCCAGCGGGAGATACGCAGTATTTT. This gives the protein CASSYPTRDPAGDTQYF.

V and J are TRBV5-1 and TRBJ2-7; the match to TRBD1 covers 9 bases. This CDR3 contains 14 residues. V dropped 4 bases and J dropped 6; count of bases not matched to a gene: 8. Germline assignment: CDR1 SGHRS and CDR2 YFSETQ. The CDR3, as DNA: TGCGCCAGCAGCGACTCCGGGACAGGGTCCGAGCAGTACTTC. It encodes CASSDSGTGSEQYF.

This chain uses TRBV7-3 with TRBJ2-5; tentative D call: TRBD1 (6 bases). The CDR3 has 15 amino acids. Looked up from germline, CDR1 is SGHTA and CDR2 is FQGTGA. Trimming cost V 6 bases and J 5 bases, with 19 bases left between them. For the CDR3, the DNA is TGTGCCAGCAGTCTCGGGACACGTGGTGCGGAGACCCAGTACTTC. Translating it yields CASSLGTRGAETQYF.

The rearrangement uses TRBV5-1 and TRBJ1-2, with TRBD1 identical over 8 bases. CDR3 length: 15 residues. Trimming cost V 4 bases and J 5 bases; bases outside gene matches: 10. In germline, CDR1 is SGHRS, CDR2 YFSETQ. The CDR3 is CASSKEGQGTYGYTF. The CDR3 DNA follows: TGCGCCAGCAGCAAGGAAGGACAGGGAACTTATGGCTACACCTTC.

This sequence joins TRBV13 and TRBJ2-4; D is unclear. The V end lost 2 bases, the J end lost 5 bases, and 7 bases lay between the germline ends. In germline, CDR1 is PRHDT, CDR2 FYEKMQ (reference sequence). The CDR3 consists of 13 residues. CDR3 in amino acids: CASSLNTENIQYF. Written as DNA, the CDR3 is TGTGCCAGCAGCTTAAACACGGAAAACATTCAGTACTTC.

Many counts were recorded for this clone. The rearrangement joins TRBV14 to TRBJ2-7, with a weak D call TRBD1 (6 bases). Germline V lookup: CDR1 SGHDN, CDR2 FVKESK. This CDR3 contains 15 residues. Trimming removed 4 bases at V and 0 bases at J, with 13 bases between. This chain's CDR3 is CASSPQGKSSYEQYF. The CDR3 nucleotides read TGTGCCAGCAGCCCCCAGGGGAAGAGCTCCTACGAGCAGTACTTC.